The clone carrying this TCR beta chain was detected once. The data were obtained in a study of blood T cell repertoires in COVID-19. On the study more broadly: From the United States, Italy and Spain came samples of acute and convalescent COVID-19.

Authors' data handling: How many nucleated cells were present was estimated from reference gene primer amplification. Sequencing was performed with immunoSEQ multiplex PCR; in TCRdb, only in-frame clones are kept and a portion is missing. For V, J and clone size, that table is used; D and trimming come from the DNA. Here the sample spans over 130,000 clones, around 89% being singletons. The V end was cut by 2 bases, the J end by 12 bases, with 14 bases between. The CDR3 runs 13 residues. The germline CDR1 and CDR2 sequences are SGHTA and FQGTGA. The specimen sequenced was peripheral blood. The TCR originated in a woman aged 80 or over with acute or convalescent COVID-19. This chain uses TRBV7-3 with TRBJ2-1, with D maybe TRBD1 (6 bases). The CDR3 loop reads CASSLLGADGQFF. The DNA of the CDR3 is TGTGCCAGCAGCTTATTGGGGGCGGATGGGCAGTTCTTC.